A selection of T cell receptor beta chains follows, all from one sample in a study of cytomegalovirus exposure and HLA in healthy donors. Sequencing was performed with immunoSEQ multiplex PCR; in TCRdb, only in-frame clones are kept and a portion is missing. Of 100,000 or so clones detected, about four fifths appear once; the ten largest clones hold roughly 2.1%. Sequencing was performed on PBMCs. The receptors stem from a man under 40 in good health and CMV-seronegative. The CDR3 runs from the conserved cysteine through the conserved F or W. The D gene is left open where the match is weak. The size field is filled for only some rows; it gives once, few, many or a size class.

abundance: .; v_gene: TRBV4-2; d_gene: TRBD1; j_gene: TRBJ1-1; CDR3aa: CASSPLQGLNTEAFF; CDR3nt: TGTGCCAGCAGCCCTCTACAGGGGTTGAACACTGAAGCTTTCTTT
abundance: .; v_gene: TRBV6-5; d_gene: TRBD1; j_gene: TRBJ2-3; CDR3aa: CASTRGGQGLDTQYF; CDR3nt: TGTGCCAGCACAAGAGGGGGACAGGGACTAGATACGCAGTATTTT
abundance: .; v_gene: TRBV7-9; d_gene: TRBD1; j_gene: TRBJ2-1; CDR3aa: CASSFQWTGDEQFF; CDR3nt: TGTGCCAGCAGCTTCCAATGGACAGGGGATGAGCAGTTCTTC
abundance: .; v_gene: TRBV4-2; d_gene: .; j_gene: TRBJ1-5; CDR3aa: CASRREISSNQPQHF; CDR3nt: TGTGCCAGTCGACGGGAGATTAGTAGCAATCAGCCCCAGCATTTT
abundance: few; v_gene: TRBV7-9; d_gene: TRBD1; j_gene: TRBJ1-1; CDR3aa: CASSPGTGRNTEAFF; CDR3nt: TGTGCCAGCAGCCCAGGGACAGGACGGAACACTGAAGCTTTCTTT
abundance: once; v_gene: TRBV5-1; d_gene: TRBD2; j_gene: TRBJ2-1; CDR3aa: CASSNTGTSRFGEQFF; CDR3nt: TGCGCCAGCAGCAACACCGGGACTAGCAGATTCGGGGAGCAGTTCTTC
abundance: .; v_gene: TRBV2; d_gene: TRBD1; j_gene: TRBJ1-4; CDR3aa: CASRPGQGKGHNEKLFF; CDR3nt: TGTGCCAGCAGACCGGGACAGGGGAAGGGACATAATGAAAAACTGTTTTTT
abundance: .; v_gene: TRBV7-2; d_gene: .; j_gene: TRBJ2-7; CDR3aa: CASSQLGRNYEQYF; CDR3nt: TGTGCCAGCAGCCAGCTGGGCAGAAACTACGAGCAGTACTTC
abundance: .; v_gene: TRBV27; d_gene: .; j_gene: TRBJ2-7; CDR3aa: CASSSPGEQYF; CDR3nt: TGTGCCAGCAGTTCGCCGGGAGAGCAGTACTTC
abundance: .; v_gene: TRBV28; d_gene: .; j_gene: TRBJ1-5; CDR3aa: CASSLIPQRYSNQPQHF; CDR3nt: TGTGCCAGCAGTTTAATCCCGCAGCGGTATAGCAATCAGCCCCAGCATTTT
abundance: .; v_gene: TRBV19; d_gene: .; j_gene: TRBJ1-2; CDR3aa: CASSNSAGDEVYGYTF; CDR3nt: TGTGCCAGTAGTAATTCAGCAGGGGACGAGGTCTATGGCTACACCTTC
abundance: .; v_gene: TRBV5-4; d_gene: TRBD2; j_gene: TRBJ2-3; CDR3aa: CASSPSGRAAVTDTQYF; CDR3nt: TGTGCCAGCAGCCCGTCGGGGAGGGCCGCAGTCACAGATACGCAGTATTTT
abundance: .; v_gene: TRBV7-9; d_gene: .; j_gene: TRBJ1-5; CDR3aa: CASSSAGQDYQPQHF; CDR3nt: TGTGCCAGCAGCTCCGCCGGACAAGACTATCAGCCCCAGCATTTT
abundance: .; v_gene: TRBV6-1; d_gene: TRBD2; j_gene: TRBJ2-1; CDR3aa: CASSDWLAGSSYNEQFF; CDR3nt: TGTGCCAGCAGTGATTGGCTAGCGGGTAGCTCCTACAATGAGCAGTTCTTC
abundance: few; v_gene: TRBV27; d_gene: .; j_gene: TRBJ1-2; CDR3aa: CASSYSIWDYGYTF; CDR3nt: TGTGCCAGCAGTTACAGCATCTGGGACTATGGCTACACCTTC
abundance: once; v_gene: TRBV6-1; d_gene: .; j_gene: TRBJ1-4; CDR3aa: CASSPRQDNEKLFF; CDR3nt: TGTGCCAGCAGTCCAAGACAGGATAATGAAAAACTGTTTTTT